This T cell receptor beta chain was recorded in a study of blood T cells in healthy people across ages. Study-wide results and limits: Estimated diversity, derived from one million T cells, was regarded as an underestimate.

As for this clonotype: Antigen unknown.

CDR1 and CDR2 (germline): ENHRY, SYGVKD. The CDR3 runs 14 residues. V lost 0 bases and J 7 bases, leaving 9 bases between the germline ends. Combining a sample-barcoded 5' primer with a J-beta primer mix, a second PCR ran for about 7 to 11 cycles. Each CDR3 protein is one row after TCRdb ran MiXCR on the 5' RACE reads. The sample gives about 1.6 million distinct CDR3 sequences, approximately 32% of which show up once; about 10% is in the top ten. No fewer than 6 million PBMCs went into each sample. This clonotype was sampled from a woman aged 25 to 39 in good health. The material sequenced was blood. The genes are TRBV10-3 and TRBJ1-4; D call uncertain. CDR3 amino acids: CAISESGVFEKLFF. The CDR3 nucleotides read TGTGCCATCAGTGAGTCGGGTGTCTTTGAAAAACTGTTTTTT.